Listed here are 3 T cell receptor beta chains from one sample, sequenced in a study of T cell changes during pregnancy in multiple sclerosis. Data came from immunoSEQ multiplex PCR; TCRdb stores just in-frame clones and leaves some out. Among 100,000 to 150,000 clones, over 85% were seen once, and the ten largest hold less than 7.5%. Material: peripheral blood, obtained before pregnancy. The source is a female donor with multiple sclerosis, enrolled in a pregnancy study.

The J gene is TRBJ2-2, the V gene TRBV10-2; 7 nucleotides line up with TRBD1. CDR1 is WSHSY and CDR2 is SAAADI in the germline V gene. This CDR3 spans 16 amino acids. The junction had 9 bases not matched to a gene; V was cut back by 8 bases and J by 0 bases. The DNA of the CDR3 is TGCGCCAGCTTGGACAGGCGCCGTACGAACACCGGGGAGCTGTTTTTT. Amino acid sequence: CASLDRRRTNTGELFF.

The chain has TRBV6-5 and TRBJ1-1; the D is unclear. CDR1 is MNHEY, CDR2 SVGAGI, per germline. V lost 4 bases and J lost 0, with 12 bases in between. The CDR3 runs 15 residues. As DNA, the CDR3 is TGTGCCAGCAGTTCCTCGGGAGTTATGAACACTGAAGCTTTCTTT. It codes for CASSSSGVMNTEAFF.

As regards this clone: A read error may account for a junction end that differs from germline. The gene calls are TRBV28 and TRBJ2-3; D is unclear. CDR3 length: 12 residues. Per germline, CDR1 MDHEN and CDR2 SYDVKM. The CDR3 nucleotides are TGTGCCAGCAGTTCGAGCATAGATACGCAGTATTTT. This encodes CASSSSIDTQYF. Based on the CDR3 plus reference TRBV28 and TRBJ2-3, the full variable domain is DVKVTQSSRYLVKRTGEKVFLECVQDMDHENMFWYRQDPGLGLRLIYFSYDVKMKEKGDIPEGYSVSREKKERFSLILESASTNQTSMYLCASSSSIDTQYFGPGTRLTVL.